This entry is about one TCR beta chain. CDR1 and CDR2 from the germline V gene are MDHEN and SYDVKM. V was cut by 2 bases and J by 4 bases, with 15 bases left in between. This CDR3 is 16 amino acids long. This entry belongs to a study of blood T cell repertoires in COVID-19. Across the whole study: Acute and convalescent COVID-19 samples came from the United States, Italy and Spain. From T cells, B-cell-depleted T cells, or PBMCs came the material, which was cDNA or gDNA.

In the source study's methods: Reference gene primer amplification gave estimated nucleated cell counts. Here immunoSEQ multiplex PCR was the method, and the copy in TCRdb shows in-frame clones only, minus some. The V and J calls and clone size were taken over from that table, and D and trimming were inferred from the DNA. The table shows about 170,000 clones, with 60% to 85% occurring only once. The receptor was derived from a man between 65 and 85 years old with acute or convalescent COVID-19. Sequencing was performed on peripheral blood. The chain joins TRBV28 to TRBJ1-5; unclear D gene. CDR3 sequence: CASSLPRARLNQPQHF. The CDR3 DNA follows: TGTGCCAGCAGTTTACCGCGGGCCCGCCTTAATCAGCCCCAGCATTTT.